Following are 3 T cell receptor beta chains from one sample sequenced in a study of blood T cell repertoires in COVID-19. Some clones are missing from TCRdb's copy, which holds only in-frame ones; the method was immunoSEQ multiplex PCR. Counted here are some 300,000 clones, 85% occurring once; the ten biggest clones make up around 4.5%. Source material: peripheral blood. Receptors originate from a woman aged 45 to 65 with active or convalescent COVID-19.

CDR3: CATSDSGTIDNEQFF. In DNA, the CDR3 is TGTGCCACCAGTGATTCCGGGACAATTGACAATGAGCAGTTCTTC. The chain is built from TRBV24-1 and TRBJ2-1, with D tentatively TRBD1 (6 bases). Germline V gives CDR1 KGHDR, CDR2 SFDVKD. CDR3 length equals 15 residues. V was clipped by 2 bases and J by 5 bases, with 12 bases between them.

The rearrangement joins TRBV6-1 to TRBJ2-2, with 13 nucleotides matching TRBD2. With 4 bases clipped from V and 1 base from J, the junction kept 3 bases outside the gene matches. The CDR3 spans 17 residues. Germline loops: CDR1 MNHNS, CDR2 SASEGT. The CDR3, as DNA: TGTGCCAGCAGTGCCGGGACTAGCGGGGTGAACACCGGGGAGCTGTTTTTT. Protein: CASSAGTSGVNTGELFF.

J is TRBJ1-3 and V is TRBV19, with 8 bases aligning to TRBD1. The trim removed 10 bases at V and 1 base at J, leaving 18 bases unmatched. The V gene's germline CDR1 is LNHDA and CDR2 SQIVND (reference sequence). The CDR3 loop spans 18 amino acids. The chain's CDR3 is CATRPRGTGSISGNTIYF. CDR3 nucleotide sequence: TGTGCCACCCGACCCCGCGGGACAGGTTCCATTTCTGGAAACACCATATATTTT.